A single TCR beta chain is shown here with its context. The antigen is not known. This CDR3 is 14 amino acids long. V was cut by 9 bases and J by 0 bases, with 11 bases left in between. Germline V CDR1 and CDR2: MRHNA, SNTAGT. This sample's TCRbeta library carried unique molecular identifier barcodes. TCRdb reprocessed the PCR reads via MiXCR and lists one record per CDR3 protein. The sample lists 600,000 or so distinct CDR3 sequences; about 23% were seen once. The data stem from a study of T-cell reconstitution after alpha-beta-depleted transplantation in children. General study points: The authors attributed T-cell counts and diversity one year after transplant mostly to newly produced T cells. From surviving recipient T cells and thymic progenitors came the high day-60 TCRbeta diversity observed in some patients. Several hundred expanded graft clones reportedly gave rise to the alpha-beta T cells present about two months after transplant.

Sequences were derived from PBMCs, mostly from graft donor cells, sampled 360 days after TCRalphabeta/CD19-depleted stem cell transplant. The sequence was obtained from a boy under three years old who had a stem cell transplant for acute myeloid leukemia, so the T cells may come from the graft donor. V and J are TRBV6-4 and TRBJ2-2; D ambiguous. The CDR3: CASRTLANTGELFF. The CDR3 region has the DNA TGTGCCAGTCGAACGCTGGCGAACACCGGGGAGCTGTTTTTT.